This entry features one T cell receptor beta chain sequence. What it binds is unknown. A junction end diverges from the germline sequence, so it may reflect a read error. Per the germline V gene, CDR1 is WNHNN and CDR2 is SYGVQD (reference sequence). The CDR3 consists of 14 residues. Together with a sample-barcoded 5' primer, a J-beta primer mix was included in a second PCR lasting roughly 7 to 11 cycles. TCRdb processed the 5' RACE reads anew with MiXCR; each CDR3 protein has one entry. The data show 1.5 million to 2 million distinct CDR3 sequences, with roughly 27% seen just once and 7.7% held by the top ten. The entry originates in a study of blood T cells in healthy people across ages. Overall study findings and caveats: In the absence of known donor CMV status, changes in expanded clonotypes were possibly confounded.

V and J are TRBV10-1 and TRBJ2-1, with D maybe TRBD1 (5 bases). Sequencing input: blood. This TCR was recovered from a woman aged 25 to 39 in good health. This chain's CDR3 is CASSEDSTYSEQFF. The CDR3 nucleotides are TGCGCCAGCAGTGAGGACAGCACCTACAGTGAGCAGTTCTTC.